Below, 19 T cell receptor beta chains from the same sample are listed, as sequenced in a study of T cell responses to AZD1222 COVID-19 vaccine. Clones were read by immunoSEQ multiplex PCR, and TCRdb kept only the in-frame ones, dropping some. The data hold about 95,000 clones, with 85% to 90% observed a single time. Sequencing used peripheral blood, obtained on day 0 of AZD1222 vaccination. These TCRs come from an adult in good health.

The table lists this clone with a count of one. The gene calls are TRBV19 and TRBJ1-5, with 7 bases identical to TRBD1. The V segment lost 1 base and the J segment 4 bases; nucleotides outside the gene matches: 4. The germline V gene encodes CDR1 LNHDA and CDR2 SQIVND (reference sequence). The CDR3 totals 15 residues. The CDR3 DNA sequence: TGTGCCAGTAGTATAGTGGGACAGAATAATCAGCCCCAGCATTTT. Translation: CASSIVGQNNQPQHF.

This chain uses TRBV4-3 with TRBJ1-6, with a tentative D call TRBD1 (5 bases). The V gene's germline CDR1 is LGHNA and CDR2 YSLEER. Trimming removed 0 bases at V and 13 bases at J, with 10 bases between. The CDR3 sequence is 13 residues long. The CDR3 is CASSQEPGLPLHF. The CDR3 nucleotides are TGCGCCAGCAGCCAAGAGCCGGGGCTCCCCCTCCACTTT.

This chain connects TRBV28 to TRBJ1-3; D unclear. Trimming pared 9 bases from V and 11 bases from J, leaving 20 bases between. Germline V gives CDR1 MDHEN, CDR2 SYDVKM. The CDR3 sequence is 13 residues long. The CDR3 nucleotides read TGTGCCAGTACACTCCGAGACCCCCCTGCCATATATTTT. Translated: CASTLRDPPAIYF.

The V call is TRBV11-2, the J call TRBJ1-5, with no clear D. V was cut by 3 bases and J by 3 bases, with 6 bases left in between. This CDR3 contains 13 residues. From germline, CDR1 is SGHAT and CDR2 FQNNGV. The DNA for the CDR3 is TGTGCCAGCAGCTTGGGTATCAATCAGCCCCAGCATTTT. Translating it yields CASSLGINQPQHF.

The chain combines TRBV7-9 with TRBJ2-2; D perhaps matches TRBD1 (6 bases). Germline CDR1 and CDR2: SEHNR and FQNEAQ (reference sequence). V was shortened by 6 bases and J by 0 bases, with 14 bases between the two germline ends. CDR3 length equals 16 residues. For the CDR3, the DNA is TGTGCCAGCAGTACAGGGTTAGCCGCGAACACCGGGGAGCTGTTTTTT. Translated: CASSTGLAANTGELFF.

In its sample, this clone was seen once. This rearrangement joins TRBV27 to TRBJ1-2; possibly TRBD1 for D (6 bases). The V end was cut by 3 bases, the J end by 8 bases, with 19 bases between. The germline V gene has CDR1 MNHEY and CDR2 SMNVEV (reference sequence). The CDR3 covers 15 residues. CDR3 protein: CASSLGHGGAGGYTF. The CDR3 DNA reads TGTGCCAGCAGTTTGGGCCACGGGGGCGCAGGGGGCTACACCTTC.

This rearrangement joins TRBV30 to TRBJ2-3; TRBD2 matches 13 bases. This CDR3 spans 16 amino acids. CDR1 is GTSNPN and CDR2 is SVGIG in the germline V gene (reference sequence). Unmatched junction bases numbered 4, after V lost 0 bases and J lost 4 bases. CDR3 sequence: CAWSVTSGGAADTQYF. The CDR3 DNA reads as TGTGCCTGGAGTGTCACTAGCGGGGGGGCAGCAGATACGCAGTATTTT.

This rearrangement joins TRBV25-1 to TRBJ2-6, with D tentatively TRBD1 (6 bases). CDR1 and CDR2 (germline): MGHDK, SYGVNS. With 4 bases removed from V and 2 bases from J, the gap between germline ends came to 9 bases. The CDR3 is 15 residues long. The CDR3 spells CASSAYRAGANVLTF. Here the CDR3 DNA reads TGTGCCAGCAGTGCCTACAGGGCTGGGGCCAACGTCCTGACTTTC.

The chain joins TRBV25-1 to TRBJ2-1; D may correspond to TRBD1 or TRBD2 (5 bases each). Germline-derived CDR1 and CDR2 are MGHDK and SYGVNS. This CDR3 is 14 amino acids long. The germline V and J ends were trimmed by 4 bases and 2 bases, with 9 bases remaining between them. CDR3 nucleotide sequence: TGTGCCAGCAGTGGACAGACTACCTACAATGAGCAGTTCTTC. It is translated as CASSGQTTYNEQFF.

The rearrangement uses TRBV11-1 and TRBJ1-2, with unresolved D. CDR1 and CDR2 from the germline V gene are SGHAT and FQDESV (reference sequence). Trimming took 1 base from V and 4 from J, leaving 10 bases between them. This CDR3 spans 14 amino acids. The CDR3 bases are TGTGCCAGCAGCTTAGGTAGAGAACTCTATGGCTACACCTTC. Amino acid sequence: CASSLGRELYGYTF.

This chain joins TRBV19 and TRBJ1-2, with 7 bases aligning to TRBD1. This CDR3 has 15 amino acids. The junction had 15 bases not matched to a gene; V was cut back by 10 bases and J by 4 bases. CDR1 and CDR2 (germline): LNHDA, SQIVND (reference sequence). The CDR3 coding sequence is TGTGCCACCTCCAGCGGACCGACAGGGCTCTATGGCTACACCTTC. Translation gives CATSSGPTGLYGYTF.

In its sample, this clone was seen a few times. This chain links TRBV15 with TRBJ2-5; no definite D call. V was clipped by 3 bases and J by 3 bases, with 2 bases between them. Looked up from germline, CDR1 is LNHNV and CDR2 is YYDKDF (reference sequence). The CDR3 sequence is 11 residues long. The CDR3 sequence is CATSSKETQYF. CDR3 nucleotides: TGTGCCACCAGCAGTAAAGAGACCCAGTACTTC.

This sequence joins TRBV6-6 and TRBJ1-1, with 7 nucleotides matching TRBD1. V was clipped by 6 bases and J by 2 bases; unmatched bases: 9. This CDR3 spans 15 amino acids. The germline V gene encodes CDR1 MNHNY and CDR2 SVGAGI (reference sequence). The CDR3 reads CASREGARVNTEAFF. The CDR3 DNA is TGTGCCAGCAGGGAGGGGGCGCGGGTCAACACTGAAGCTTTCTTT.

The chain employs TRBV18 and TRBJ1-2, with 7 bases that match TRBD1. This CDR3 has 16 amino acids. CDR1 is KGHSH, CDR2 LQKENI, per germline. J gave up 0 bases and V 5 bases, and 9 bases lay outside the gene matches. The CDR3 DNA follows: TGTGCCAGCTCATCCAGGGGGGCTTCTCCTAACTATGGCTACACCTTC. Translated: CASSSRGASPNYGYTF.

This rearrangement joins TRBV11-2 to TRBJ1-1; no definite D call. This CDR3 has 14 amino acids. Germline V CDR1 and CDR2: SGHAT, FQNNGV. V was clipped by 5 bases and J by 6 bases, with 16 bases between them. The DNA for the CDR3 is TGTGCCAGCAGCCGAGCCGATTTTTTTCCTGAAGCTTTCTTT. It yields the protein CASSRADFFPEAFF.

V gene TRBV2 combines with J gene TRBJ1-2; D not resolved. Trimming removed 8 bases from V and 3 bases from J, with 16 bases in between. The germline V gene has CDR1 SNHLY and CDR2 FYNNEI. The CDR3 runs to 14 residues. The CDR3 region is CASSLGGPHYGYTF. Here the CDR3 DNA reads TGTGCCAGCTCTCTAGGCGGGCCACACTATGGCTACACCTTC. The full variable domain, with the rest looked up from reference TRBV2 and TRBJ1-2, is EPEVTQTPSHQVTQMGQEVILRCVPISNHLYFYWYRQILGQKVEFLVSFYNNEISEKSEIFDDQFSVERPDGSNFTLKIRSTKLEDSAMYFCASSLGGPHYGYTFGSGTRLTVV.

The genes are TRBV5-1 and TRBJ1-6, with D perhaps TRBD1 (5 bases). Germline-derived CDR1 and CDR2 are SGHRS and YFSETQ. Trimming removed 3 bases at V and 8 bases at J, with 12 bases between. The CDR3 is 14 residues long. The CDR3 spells CASSSGTGHSPLHF. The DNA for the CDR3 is TGCGCCAGCAGCTCAGGGACCGGCCATTCACCCCTCCACTTT. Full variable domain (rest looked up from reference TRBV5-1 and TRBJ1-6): KAGVTQTPRYLIKTRGQQVTLSCSPISGHRSVSWYQQTPGQGLQFLFEYFSETQRNKGNFPGRFSGRQFSNSRSEMNVSTLELGDSALYLCASSSGTGHSPLHFGNGTRLTVT.

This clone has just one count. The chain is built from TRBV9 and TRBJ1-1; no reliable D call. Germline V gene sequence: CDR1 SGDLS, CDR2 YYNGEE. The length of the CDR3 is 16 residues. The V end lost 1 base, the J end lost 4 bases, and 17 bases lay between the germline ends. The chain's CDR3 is CASSVLPAGSGTEAFF. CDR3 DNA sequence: TGTGCCAGCAGCGTACTTCCCGCCGGTTCGGGCACTGAAGCTTTCTTT.

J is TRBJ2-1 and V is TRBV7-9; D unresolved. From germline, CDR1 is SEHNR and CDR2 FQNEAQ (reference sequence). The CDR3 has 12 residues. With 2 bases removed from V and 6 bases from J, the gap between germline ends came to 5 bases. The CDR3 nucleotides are TGTGCCAGCAGCTTAACTCCCAATGAGCAGTTCTTC. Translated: CASSLTPNEQFF.